This TCR beta chain was documented in a study of blood T cell repertoires in COVID-19. Study-wide background: From the United States, Italy and Spain came samples of acute and convalescent COVID-19. T cells, B-cell-depleted T cells, or PBMCs supplied cDNA or gDNA.

The CDR3 totals 14 residues. V dropped 6 bases and J dropped 4; count of bases not matched to a gene: 8. Germline CDR1 and CDR2: MNHEY and SVGAGI. In the source study's methods: Reference gene primer amplification in the assay estimated nucleated cell counts. Some clones are missing from TCRdb's copy, which holds only in-frame ones; the method was immunoSEQ multiplex PCR. V, J and clone size are taken as reported in that table, and D and trimming were inferred from the DNA itself. The table includes 110,000 to 150,000 clones, around 82% detected once. The chain carries TRBV6-5 and TRBJ1-2; 7 nucleotides line up with TRBD1. The sequence came from a woman aged 50 to 65 with acute or convalescent COVID-19. The sample comprised peripheral blood. For the CDR3, the DNA is TGTGCCAGCAGCCTCCTGCGGGACAGCTATGGCTACACCTTC. It is translated as CASSLLRDSYGYTF.